These T cell receptor beta chains were read from a single sample in a study of shared clonotypes between healthy human individuals. Assay: immunoSEQ multiplex PCR; the TCRdb copy retains only in-frame clones and omits some. This table has hundreds of thousands of clones, approximately 96% appearing once. Sequenced sample: naive CD8+ T cells sorted from blood. Receptors originate from a woman aged 25 to 39 in good health. Each CDR3 is given with its conserved first and last residue. The D gene is left open where the match is weak. The listing skips clone size in some rows; elsewhere it reads once, few, many or a size class.

cdr3_aa cdr3_nt j_call clone_size d_call v_call
CASSPGRSGRGDTQYF TGCGCCAGCAGCCCCGGTCGAAGCGGGCGGGGGGATACGCAGTATTTT TRBJ2-3 NA TRBD2 TRBV4-1
CASSLGGTHNEQFF TGTGCCAGCAGCTTAGGGGGGACACACAATGAGCAGTTCTTC TRBJ2-1 NA NA TRBV13
CASSFLAVGNIQYF TGTGCCAGCAGCTTCCTAGCGGTCGGAAACATTCAGTACTTC TRBJ2-4 NA TRBD2 TRBV7-9
CASSPTIGQLGEQFF TGTGCCAGCAGCCCTACCATCGGACAGCTTGGTGAGCAGTTCTTC TRBJ2-1 NA NA TRBV4-2
CASSPYRGGSREKLFF TGTGCCAGCAGCCCTTACAGGGGCGGATCTCGGGAAAAACTGTTTTTT TRBJ1-4 NA TRBD1 TRBV14
CASSFGTTGELFF TGCGCCAGCAGCTTCGGGACAACCGGGGAGCTGTTTTTT TRBJ2-2 NA NA TRBV5-1
CASSFASGRATVFSEQFF TGTGCCAGCAGCTTCGCTAGCGGGAGGGCCACCGTCTTCAGTGAGCAGTTCTTC TRBJ2-1 NA TRBD2 TRBV7-6
CASSQETLAGSGTGELFF TGCGCCAGCAGCCAAGAAACCCTTGCCGGGAGTGGCACCGGGGAGCTGTTTTTT TRBJ2-2 NA NA TRBV4-1
CASSYLGGGTEAFF TGTGCCAGCAGTTATTTGGGGGGAGGGACTGAAGCTTTCTTT TRBJ1-1 once NA TRBV27
CASSSRRDRAYNNQPQHF TGTGCCAGCAGCTCGCGCCGGGACAGGGCCTATAACAATCAGCCCCAGCATTTT TRBJ1-5 NA TRBD1 TRBV5-8
CATRPVDRAETRTGELFF TGTGCCACCCGTCCCGTAGACAGGGCAGAGACGCGGACCGGGGAGCTGTTTTTT TRBJ2-2 NA TRBD1 TRBV15
CASSSPLSATEAFF TGTGCCAGCAGTTCCCCCCTGTCGGCCACTGAAGCTTTCTTT TRBJ1-1 NA NA TRBV27
CASSFGSPLHF TGTGCCAGCAGTTTCGGGTCACCCCTCCACTTT TRBJ1-6 NA NA TRBV28
CATSREGQGGEKLFF TGTGCCACCAGCAGAGAAGGACAGGGAGGAGAAAAACTGTTTTTT TRBJ1-4 NA TRBD1 TRBV15
CASSNEQYF TGTGCCAGCAGCAACGAGCAGTACTTC TRBJ2-7 NA NA TRBV21-1
CASSRTGPNTEAFF TGCGCCAGCAGCCGGACAGGGCCAAACACTGAAGCTTTCTTT TRBJ1-1 NA TRBD1 TRBV5-1
CASSIDGPAGEVNSYNEQFF TGTGCCAGTAGTATAGACGGGCCAGCGGGGGAAGTAAACTCCTACAATGAGCAGTTCTTC TRBJ2-1 NA TRBD2 TRBV19
CASSLSGRAPYEQYF TGTGCCAGCAGTTTATCCGGGAGGGCCCCCTACGAGCAGTACTTC TRBJ2-7 NA TRBD2 TRBV28
CAISVHRVGGAYEQYF TGTGCCATCAGTGTTCACAGGGTTGGCGGTGCCTACGAGCAGTACTTC TRBJ2-7 NA NA TRBV10-3
CASSESSGGPSFGNEQFF TGTGCCAGCAGTGAGTCTAGCGGGGGACCTTCTTTCGGGAATGAGCAGTTCTTC TRBJ2-1 NA TRBD2 TRBV2
CASSEIGSGETQYF TGTGCCAGCAGTGAAATAGGCAGTGGGGAGACCCAGTACTTC TRBJ2-5 once NA TRBV2
CASSEEAGGTDTQYF TGTGCCAGCAGTGAAGAAGCAGGGGGCACAGATACGCAGTATTTT TRBJ2-3 NA NA TRBV6-1
CASSQVGLAGKGGELFF TGCGCCAGCAGCCAAGTGGGACTAGCGGGAAAAGGGGGGGAGCTGTTTTTT TRBJ2-2 NA TRBD2 TRBV4-1
CASSASRAGEQYF TGTGCCAGCAGCGCCAGCCGGGCTGGCGAGCAGTACTTC TRBJ2-7 NA NA TRBV11-3
CASSDSSSYEQYF TGTGCCAGCAGTGACAGTAGCTCCTACGAGCAGTACTTC TRBJ2-7 NA NA TRBV2
CASSLNQNTAYEQYF TGTGCCAGCAGCTTGAACCAAAACACCGCCTACGAGCAGTACTTC TRBJ2-7 NA NA TRBV5-4
CASRDSPPGANVLTF TGTGCCAGCAGGGACAGTCCCCCTGGGGCCAACGTCCTGACTTTC TRBJ2-6 NA NA TRBV13
CASSLGSSGYNEQFF TGTGCCAGCAGTTTAGGGTCTAGCGGGTACAATGAGCAGTTCTTC TRBJ2-1 once TRBD2 TRBV27
CASSPDDGSNQPQHF TGTGCCAGCAGTCCGGACGACGGTAGCAATCAGCCCCAGCATTTT TRBJ1-5 NA NA TRBV6-6
CASSGTGVADTQYF TGTGCCAGCTCCGGGACAGGGGTTGCTGATACGCAGTATTTT TRBJ2-3 NA TRBD1 TRBV10-3
CASSQTGYGYTF TGTGCCAGCAGCCAGACAGGCTATGGCTACACCTTC TRBJ1-2 NA NA TRBV5-6
CASSLDSLADFDNEQFF TGTGCCAGCAGCTTAGATTCACTAGCGGATTTCGACAATGAGCAGTTCTTC TRBJ2-1 once TRBD2 TRBV7-9
CASSRREGLGEQYF TGTGCCAGCAGTAGACGGGAGGGCCTTGGAGAGCAGTACTTC TRBJ2-7 NA TRBD2 TRBV6-1
CASSLGGWTVGEKLFF TGTGCCAGCAGTTTAGGCGGTTGGACAGTCGGCGAAAAACTGTTTTTT TRBJ1-4 NA NA TRBV27
CASSPVGASGPYEQYF TGTGCCAGCAGCCCCGTCGGTGCTAGCGGGCCATACGAGCAGTACTTC TRBJ2-7 once TRBD2 TRBV27
CASSVGGEGGLFGEQFF TGTGCCAGCAGCGTAGGAGGGGAGGGCGGCCTATTCGGTGAGCAGTTCTTC TRBJ2-1 NA TRBD2 TRBV9
CASSQDPGGAYNEQFF TGTGCCAGCAGCCAAGACCCAGGGGGCGCCTACAATGAGCAGTTCTTC TRBJ2-1 NA TRBD1 TRBV4-2